One sample yielded the 24 T cell receptor beta chains listed below, sequenced in a study of cytomegalovirus exposure and HLA in healthy donors (dated by TCRdb to the late 2010s). Library construction relied on the immunoSEQ multiplex PCR assay. For the multiplex PCR, a mixture combining 60 forward primers for TCR Vbeta segments and 13 reverse primers for TCR Jbeta segments was used. Drawn from immuneACCESS, this table holds only the in-frame rearrangements with V and J called that TCRdb kept. Clones are partly lost; checked studies trace under half to an unresolved V gene and leave the rest unexplained. Here the sample has over 150,000 clones; around 79% occur a single time. The top ten clones comprise 1.3% to 1.5% of the sample. Sequenced sample: PBMCs. These receptors originate from a man aged 18 to 35 in good health and CMV-seronegative.

The chain combines TRBV5-4 with TRBJ2-5, with TRBD2 matching 7 bases. There are 16 residues in the CDR3. The trim removed 4 bases at V and 2 bases at J, leaving 11 bases unmatched. Germline CDR1 and CDR2: SGHNT and YYREEE (reference sequence). For the CDR3, the DNA is TGTGCCAGCAGCAAAACCCTGACTAGCCTGCAAGAGACCCAGTACTTC. Translation: CASSKTLTSLQETQYF. The full variable domain, rest sourced from reference TRBV5-4 and TRBJ2-5, is ETGVTQSPTHLIKTRGQQVTLRCSSQSGHNTVSWYQQALGQGPQFIFQYYREEENGRGNFPPRFSGLQFPNYSSELNVNALELDDSALYLCASSKTLTSLQETQYFGPGTRLLVL.

The V call is TRBV7-8, the J call TRBJ1-1; 10 bases agree with TRBD1. The CDR3 runs to 14 residues. Germline V gene sequence: CDR1 SGHVS, CDR2 FQNEAQ. V was clipped by 6 bases and J by 6 bases; unmatched bases: 7. The CDR3 bases are TGTGCCAGCAGTTCGGACAGGGGGGGCCCTGAAGCTTTCTTT. This translates into CASSSDRGGPEAFF.

The chain combines TRBV6-6 with TRBJ2-7; perhaps TRBD2 as D (5 bases). The CDR3 contains 15 residues. The V gene's germline CDR1 is MNHNY and CDR2 SVGAGI (reference sequence). Trimming cost V 7 bases and J 3 bases, with 19 bases left between them. CDR3 sequence (DNA): TGTGCCAGCACCAACCCCGCTAGAGGGAGCTACGAGCAGTACTTC. Its translation is CASTNPARGSYEQYF.

V and J are TRBV7-9 and TRBJ2-1, with 9 nucleotides matching TRBD2. Germline V gene sequence: CDR1 SEHNR, CDR2 FQNEAQ (reference sequence). The CDR3 sequence is 14 residues long. With V trimmed by 5 bases and J by 12 bases, 11 bases remained unmatched. CDR3 DNA sequence: TGTGCCAGCAGCCTTTCTTCGGCGGGAGGGGGGCAGTTCTTC. Protein product: CASSLSSAGGGQFF.

This clone showed up just a few times. This chain uses TRBV18 with TRBJ1-2; 8 bases are shared with TRBD1. In germline, CDR1 is KGHSH, CDR2 LQKENI. V was pared by 3 bases and J by 5 bases, with 8 bases of the junction left unmatched. The CDR3 spans 15 residues. CDR3 loop: CASSPRTGPLYGYTF. CDR3 in DNA: TGTGCCAGCTCACCCAGGACAGGGCCCTTATATGGCTACACCTTC. The variable domain in full, completed from reference TRBV18 and TRBJ1-2, reads NAGVMQNPRHLVRRRGQEARLRCSPMKGHSHVYWYRQLPEEGLKFMVYLQKENIIDESGMPKERFSAEFPKEGPSILRIQQVVRGDSAAYFCASSPRTGPLYGYTFGSGTRLTVV.

The chain recombines TRBV7-9 with TRBJ1-3; D remains unclear. CDR3 length: 15 residues. Germline CDR1 SEHNR, CDR2 FQNEAQ (reference sequence). Trimming removed 10 bases from V and 0 bases from J, with 16 bases in between. CDR3 DNA: TGTGCCATCCCCCCATGGCAATCCTCTGGAAACACCATATATTTT. It codes for CAIPPWQSSGNTIYF.

This clone was counted ten times or more. The V and J genes are TRBV19 and TRBJ2-7, with D maybe TRBD1 (6 bases). This CDR3 comprises 15 residues. V lost 7 bases and J lost 2, with 18 bases in between. CDR1 is LNHDA, CDR2 SQIVND, per germline (reference sequence). The CDR3 region is CASTNTKDSPYEQYF. CDR3 nucleotides: TGTGCCAGTACCAATACAAAGGACAGTCCCTACGAGCAGTACTTC.

This clone was recorded a few times. This sequence joins TRBV9 and TRBJ2-1; 8 bases match TRBD1. CDR3 size: 15 residues. Germline values: CDR1 SGDLS, CDR2 YYNGEE. The V segment lost 3 bases and the J segment 0 bases; nucleotides outside the gene matches: 2. Here the CDR3 reads CASSEDRVSYNEQFF. CDR3 in DNA: TGTGCCAGCAGCGAGGACAGGGTCTCCTACAATGAGCAGTTCTTC.

V is TRBV6-5 and J is TRBJ2-7, with D perhaps TRBD1 (6 bases). CDR3 size: 15 residues. Germline lookup yields CDR1 MNHEY and CDR2 SVGAGI. Trimming left V 6 bases short and J 1 base short, with 16 bases between. The CDR3 DNA is TGTGCCAGCAGAGGGGGTGGGGCAGGATCCTACGAGCAGTACTTC. Amino acids: CASRGGGAGSYEQYF.

The chain's CDR3 is CASSSGGLSNYGYTF. The CDR3 DNA is TGTGCCAGCAGCTCGGGAGGACTCTCTAACTATGGCTACACCTTC. The V and J genes are TRBV7-9 and TRBJ1-2; D gene ambiguous. In germline, CDR1 is SEHNR, CDR2 FQNEAQ (reference sequence). V was clipped by 4 bases and J by 0 bases, with 12 bases between them. CDR3 length: 15 residues.

This clone was counted a few times. V usage is TRBV7-2 and J usage is TRBJ1-5; unclear D gene. With 3 bases removed from V and 7 bases from J, the gap between germline ends came to 10 bases. Germline lookup yields CDR1 SGHTA and CDR2 FQGNSA. There are 13 residues in the CDR3. The CDR3 region is CASSFGRGQPQHF. In DNA, the CDR3 is TGTGCCAGCAGCTTCGGAAGAGGACAGCCCCAGCATTTT.

Comments on this clone: The junction does not match germline at one end; this may be a read error. The chain employs TRBV7-9 and TRBJ2-7; TRBD2 matches 10 bases. The CDR3 covers 14 residues. Germline CDR1 SEHNR, CDR2 FQNEAQ (reference sequence). CDR3 amino acids: CASSLAGVVYEQYF. As DNA, the CDR3 is TGTGCCAGCAGCCTAGCGGGAGTAGTGTACGAGCAGTACTTC.

The chain employs TRBV5-1 and TRBJ2-2; D not resolved. The CDR3 contains 14 residues. Germline CDR1 SGHRS, CDR2 YFSETQ. With 0 bases removed from V and 2 bases from J, the gap between germline ends came to 5 bases. CDR3 DNA: TGCGCCAGCAGCTTGGGAGGAAACACCGGGGAGCTGTTTTTT. Residues: CASSLGGNTGELFF.

V and J are TRBV28 and TRBJ2-7; 9 bases fit TRBD1. The CDR3 is 12 amino acids. The junction had 2 bases not matched to a gene; V was cut back by 8 bases and J by 3 bases. The germline gives CDR1 MDHEN, CDR2 SYDVKM. This chain's CDR3 is CASEDRGYEQYF. CDR3 bases: TGTGCCAGCGAGGACAGGGGCTACGAGCAGTACTTC.

The J gene is TRBJ1-3, the V gene TRBV27; D possibly corresponds to TRBD1 (5 bases). The CDR3 has 17 amino acids. CDR1 and CDR2 (germline): MNHEY, SMNVEV (reference sequence). Trimming pared 5 bases from V and 7 bases from J, leaving 24 bases between. The CDR3 region has the DNA TGTGCCAGCAGTCCGACGGTCCCGACAGCCGGGTCCAACACCATATATTTT. Protein sequence: CASSPTVPTAGSNTIYF.

CDR3 in amino acids: CASSPPSGLAGTGELFF. The CDR3 DNA reads as TGTGCCAGCAGCCCCCCCTCCGGACTAGCGGGCACCGGGGAGCTGTTTTTT. The chain employs TRBV7-9 and TRBJ2-2; 11 nucleotides agree with TRBD2. The germline V gene encodes CDR1 SEHNR and CDR2 FQNEAQ (reference sequence). After removal of 5 bases from V and 4 bases from J, the junction contained 9 bases not matched to a gene. CDR3 length equals 17 residues.

The rearrangement links TRBV7-2 to TRBJ2-7; D uncertain. V lost 6 bases, J lost 5 bases, and 8 bases lay in between. CDR3 length: 11 residues. CDR1 is SGHTA and CDR2 is FQGNSA in the germline V gene. The CDR3 is CASRVLHEQYF. In nucleotides, the CDR3 is TGTGCCAGCAGGGTCCTACACGAGCAGTACTTC. Based on the CDR3 plus reference TRBV7-2 and TRBJ2-7, the full variable domain is GAGVSQSPSNKVTEKGKDVELRCDPISGHTALYWYRQSLGQGLEFLIYFQGNSAPDKSGLPSDRFSAERTGGSVSTLTIQRTQQEDSAVYLCASRVLHEQYFGPGTRLTVT.

This chain uses TRBV27 with TRBJ2-6; 8 nucleotides line up with TRBD1. V lost 5 bases and J lost 0; bases outside the gene matches: 6. Germline V gives CDR1 MNHEY, CDR2 SMNVEV (reference sequence). The CDR3 loop spans 17 amino acids. The CDR3: CASSTQGAPSGANVLTF. The CDR3 DNA sequence: TGTGCCAGCAGTACCCAGGGGGCCCCCTCTGGGGCCAACGTCCTGACTTTC.

The rearrangement uses TRBV7-6 and TRBJ2-2, with no clear D. Germline V gives CDR1 SGHVS, CDR2 FNYEAQ. V gave up 5 bases and J gave up 4 bases, with 8 bases separating them. CDR3 size: 13 residues. In nucleotides, the CDR3 is TGTGCCAGCAGCCGAGTTGGCACCGGGGAGCTGTTTTTT. It is translated as CASSRVGTGELFF.

V usage is TRBV27 and J usage is TRBJ2-1; 11 nucleotides match TRBD2. The germline gives CDR1 MNHEY, CDR2 SMNVEV (reference sequence). The CDR3 is 15 amino acids. The J segment lost 6 bases and the V segment lost 11 bases, leaving 12 bases of the junction unmatched. The CDR3 sequence is CASLLELAGVNEQFF. The CDR3 DNA reads as TGTGCCTCTCTCCTCGAACTAGCGGGAGTCAATGAGCAGTTCTTC.

This chain links TRBV7-6 with TRBJ1-6; 9 bases match TRBD1. J lost 6 bases, V lost 4 bases, and 4 bases had no gene match. The CDR3 loop spans 15 amino acids. Germline lookup yields CDR1 SGHVS and CDR2 FNYEAQ. CDR3 region: CASSWTTGGNSPLHF. The CDR3 coding sequence is TGTGCCAGCAGCTGGACGACAGGGGGTAATTCACCCCTCCACTTT.

The rearrangement uses TRBV4-1 and TRBJ2-1, with a weak D call TRBD1 (6 bases). The germline V and J ends were trimmed by 6 bases and 6 bases, with 18 bases remaining between them. The CDR3 runs to 15 residues. Looked up from germline, CDR1 is MGHRA and CDR2 is YSYEKL. CDR3 coding DNA: TGCGCCAGCAGTCTACCGGGACACCCGGGCAATGAGCAGTTCTTC. Its translation: CASSLPGHPGNEQFF.

The chain links TRBV21-1 to TRBJ2-5; the DNA was not used to check the table's D call, TRBD2. TRBV21-1 is reported as a pseudogene. This CDR3 has 15 amino acids. CDR3 nucleotide sequence: TGTGCCAGCAGCCGTAGGCCAGGGGAGGGGGAGACCCAGTACTTC. Translation: CASSRRPGEGETQYF.

The chain combines TRBV5-1 with TRBJ2-3; a weak D match, TRBD2 (6 bases). CDR3 length equals 14 residues. V was trimmed by 0 bases and J by 1 base, leaving 6 bases between them. CDR1 SGHRS and CDR2 YFSETQ come from the germline V gene. CDR3 protein: CASSLASGTDTQYF. CDR3 in DNA: TGCGCCAGCAGCTTGGCTAGCGGCACAGATACGCAGTATTTT.